This paragraph covers one T cell receptor beta chain sequence. Original processing methods: From reference gene primer amplification, estimates of nucleated cell counts were derived. Libraries were prepared by immunoSEQ multiplex PCR; TCRdb keeps only in-frame clonotypes and omits some of them. That table furnishes V, J and clone size, whereas the DNA furnished D and trimming. The sample records fewer than 250,000 clones, about four fifths being singletons. These data come from a study of blood T cell repertoires in COVID-19. Study information: Sites across the United States, Italy and Spain contributed samples from acute and convalescent COVID-19. PBMCs, B-cell-depleted T cells, or T cells were the source of the cDNA or gDNA that made up the material.

Trimming at V came to 5 bases and at J to 2 bases, leaving 8 bases not matched to a gene. Per the germline V gene, CDR1 is SEHNR and CDR2 is FQNEAQ (reference sequence). This CDR3 is built from 15 residues. This TCR derives from a man aged 50-60 years with acute or convalescent COVID-19. The chain is built from TRBV7-9 and TRBJ1-1; 7 bases map to TRBD1. Sequenced sample: peripheral blood. CDR3 region: CASSPRDSTNTEAFF. CDR3 coding DNA: TGTGCCAGCAGCCCCCGGGACAGCACAAACACTGAAGCTTTCTTT.